What follows are 29 T cell receptor beta chains derived from one specimen sequenced in a study of blood T cell repertoires in COVID-19. Assay used: immunoSEQ multiplex PCR; TCRdb lists only in-frame clones, some missing. The sample holds 100,000 to 150,000 clones; under 80% are singletons and the top ten take approximately 2.5%. Sequenced sample: peripheral blood. The receptors stem from a man aged 65 to 85 with acute or convalescent COVID-19.

The rearrangement joins TRBV9 to TRBJ1-2; possible D gene TRBD1, 5 bases. CDR3 size: 14 residues. V was clipped by 3 bases and J by 6 bases, with 15 bases between them. Germline loops: CDR1 SGDLS, CDR2 YYNGEE. DNA for the CDR3: TGTGCCAGCAGCGCGAACGTGGGGCTTCATGGCTACACCTTC. It is translated as CASSANVGLHGYTF.

This clone was counted a few times. V gene TRBV6-2 or TRBV6-3 combines with J gene TRBJ1-6; unclear D gene. The CDR3 spans 15 residues. Germline assignment: CDR1 MNHEY and CDR2 SVGEGT. V lost 3 bases, J lost 10 bases, and 16 bases lay in between. The CDR3 reads CASSYRDTLQSPLHF. The CDR3 DNA sequence: TGTGCCAGCAGTTATCGGGATACTCTGCAATCACCCCTCCACTTT.

The chain carries TRBV5-1 and TRBJ1-2; D is undetermined. This CDR3 has 15 residues. Germline lookup yields CDR1 SGHRS and CDR2 YFSETQ. Between the trimmed V and J ends, which lost 3 bases and 8 bases, there was a span of 20 bases. This CDR3 is CASSSDTKPGEGYTF. CDR3 bases: TGCGCCAGCAGCTCTGACACAAAGCCTGGGGAGGGCTACACCTTC.

Only a few counts were recorded for this clone. The V gene is TRBV6-2 or TRBV6-3, the J gene TRBJ1-4; D unclear. The V end was cut by 2 bases, the J end by 4 bases, with 8 bases between. Germline CDR1 reads MNHEY; CDR2 reads SVGEGT. This CDR3 spans 14 amino acids. The CDR3 DNA reads as TGTGCCAGCAGTTACAGAGCCCTTAATGAAAAACTGTTTTTT. It translates to CASSYRALNEKLFF.

The chain has TRBV5-5 and TRBJ2-7, with D uncertain. Deletions cut 0 bases from V and 3 bases from J, with 13 bases between. The CDR3 has 15 residues. Germline V gene lookup returns CDR1 SGHKS and CDR2 YYEKEE (reference sequence). In nucleotides, the CDR3 is TGTGCCAGCAGCTTGGTTGCTACCTCAAACTACGAGCAGTACTTC. It encodes CASSLVATSNYEQYF.

The chain employs TRBV27 and TRBJ2-5; 9 bases line up with TRBD1. Germline V CDR1 and CDR2: MNHEY, SMNVEV (reference sequence). J gave up 4 bases and V 4 bases, and 7 bases lay outside the gene matches. The CDR3 consists of 15 residues. The CDR3 loop reads CASSSRTGVGETQYF. The CDR3 bases are TGTGCCAGCAGTTCCCGGACAGGGGTGGGAGAGACCCAGTACTTC.

The gene calls are TRBV19 and TRBJ1-2, with D unclear. CDR1 and CDR2 (germline): LNHDA, SQIVND (reference sequence). Trimming removed 5 bases from V and 0 bases from J, with 7 bases in between. CDR3 length: 13 amino acids. The CDR3 coding sequence is TGTGCCAGTAGTCCTTCTACTAACTATGGCTACACCTTC. This translates into CASSPSTNYGYTF.

The rearrangement links TRBV5-1 to TRBJ2-7; 14 nucleotides agree with TRBD2. This CDR3 has 16 amino acids. Germline V gives CDR1 SGHRS, CDR2 YFSETQ. Trimming at V came to 0 bases and at J to 2 bases, leaving 1 base not matched to a gene. CDR3 sequence: CASSLGLAGGPYEQYF. Here the CDR3 DNA reads TGCGCCAGCAGCTTGGGACTAGCGGGGGGGCCCTACGAGCAGTACTTC.

The V gene is TRBV11-3, the J gene TRBJ2-5; 8 nucleotides agree with TRBD2. With 5 bases clipped from V and 5 bases from J, the junction kept 10 bases outside the gene matches. The CDR3 sequence is 15 residues long. Germline V gene lookup returns CDR1 SGHNT and CDR2 YENEEA. The CDR3 loop is CASSPVSGAGETQYF. The CDR3 DNA follows: TGTGCCAGCAGCCCAGTTAGCGGGGCGGGTGAGACCCAGTACTTC.

This clone was counted once. The V call is TRBV7-9, the J call TRBJ1-4; D remains unclear. The CDR3 has 14 residues. The germline V gene has CDR1 SEHNR and CDR2 FQNEAQ (reference sequence). V shed 2 bases and J shed 3 bases, with 7 bases lying between them. The CDR3 sequence: CASSLWSSNEKLFF. The CDR3 coding sequence is TGTGCCAGCAGCTTATGGAGTTCTAATGAAAAACTGTTTTTT.

The CDR3 spells CASSLQQGVYEQYF. The CDR3, as DNA: TGTGCCAGCAGCTTGCAGCAGGGGGTCTACGAGCAGTACTTC. This chain joins TRBV5-6 and TRBJ2-7, with 7 bases fitting TRBD1. There are 14 residues in the CDR3. CDR1 and CDR2 (germline): SGHDT, YYEEEE. V shed 1 base and J 3 bases; nucleotides not matched to a gene: 4.

The chain carries TRBV9 and TRBJ2-7, with 7 bases lining up with TRBD1. The germline CDR1 and CDR2 sequences are SGDLS and YYNGEE. The CDR3 runs 13 residues. V was pared by 3 bases and J by 8 bases, with 8 bases of the junction left unmatched. CDR3 coding DNA: TGTGCCAGCAGCGAGAGTCGACAGGGAAAGCAGTACTTC. Its translation is CASSESRQGKQYF. Based on the CDR3 plus reference TRBV9 and TRBJ2-7, the full variable domain is DSGVTQTPKHLITATGQRVTLRCSPRSGDLSVYWYQQSLDQGLQFLIQYYNGEERAKGNILERFSAQQFPDLHSELNLSSLELGDSALYFCASSESRQGKQYFGPGTRLTVT.

Only a few counts were recorded for this clone. V usage is TRBV6-5 and J usage is TRBJ2-7, with TRBD1 identical over 8 bases. This CDR3 region has 14 residues. Unmatched junction bases numbered 5, after V lost 5 bases and J lost 2 bases. Germline CDR1 reads MNHEY; CDR2 reads SVGAGI. CDR3 loop: CASSTPGQAYEQYF. The CDR3 nucleotides are TGTGCCAGCAGTACACCGGGACAGGCCTACGAGCAGTACTTC.

This clone came up a few times. The chain is built from TRBV6-5 and TRBJ1-3, with unresolved D. Germline V gene lookup returns CDR1 MNHEY and CDR2 SVGAGI. The CDR3 runs 14 residues. The V end was cut by 3 bases, the J end by 1 base, with 7 bases between. Here the CDR3 reads CASSYTSSGNTIYF. The CDR3 DNA is TGTGCCAGCAGTTATACAAGTTCTGGAAACACCATATATTTT.

The chain links TRBV21-1 to TRBJ1-4; the table names TRBD1, a call not compared with the DNA. TRBV21-1 is a recognized pseudogene. The CDR3 sequence is 15 residues long. CDR3 in DNA: TGTGCCAGCAGCAAAGAATGGGGCCCTAATGAAAAACTGTTTTTT. Translating it yields CASSKEWGPNEKLFF.

This clone was observed once. The V call is TRBV7-2, the J call TRBJ2-7, with 11 nucleotides matching TRBD2. CDR3 length: 15 residues. The V segment lost 2 bases and the J segment 3 bases; nucleotides outside the gene matches: 3. CDR1 and CDR2 from the germline V gene are SGHTA and FQGNSA. The CDR3 spells CASSLNSGGGYEQYF. The DNA of the CDR3 is TGTGCCAGCAGCTTAAATAGCGGGGGGGGCTACGAGCAGTACTTC. The entire variable domain, with the rest obtained from reference TRBV7-2 and TRBJ2-7, is as follows: GAGVSQSPSNKVTEKGKDVELRCDPISGHTALYWYRQSLGQGLEFLIYFQGNSAPDKSGLPSDRFSAERTGGSVSTLTIQRTQQEDSAVYLCASSLNSGGGYEQYFGPGTRLTVT.

The chain uses TRBV6-5 and TRBJ1-2, with D maybe TRBD1 (5 bases). This CDR3 is built from 14 residues. Germline V gene lookup returns CDR1 MNHEY and CDR2 SVGAGI. Trimming left V 0 bases short and J 2 bases short, with 7 bases between. The CDR3 nucleotides read TGTGCCAGCAGTTACTCGGCAGGGAACTATGGCTACACCTTC. Translating gives CASSYSAGNYGYTF.

The chain combines TRBV14 with TRBJ2-3, with 8 bases matching TRBD2. Trimming took 0 bases from V and 1 from J; bases not matched to a gene: 6. Germline lookup yields CDR1 SGHDN and CDR2 FVKESK. The CDR3 spans 17 residues. CDR3 DNA: TGTGCCAGCAGCCAAGAACGGGGGGGGATGGGCACAGATACGCAGTATTTT. This codes for CASSQERGGMGTDTQYF.

This chain connects TRBV20-1 to TRBJ1-6, with D maybe TRBD1 (6 bases). V was cut by 3 bases and J by 9 bases, with 21 bases left in between. This CDR3 has 16 residues. CDR1 and CDR2 from the germline V gene are DFQATT and SNEGSKA (reference sequence). The CDR3 region has the DNA TGCAGTGCTAGTGTTGGGGGCAACTTGGGCGGTTCACCCCTCCACTTT. It yields the protein CSASVGGNLGGSPLHF.

The chain joins TRBV7-2 to TRBJ1-2; 7 nucleotides align to TRBD1. This CDR3 has 12 residues. CDR1 and CDR2 from the germline V gene are SGHTA and FQGNSA. V dropped 7 bases and J dropped 11; count of bases not matched to a gene: 10. CDR3 DNA: TGTGCCAGCAACTTGGACAGGCACCTTTACACCTTC. It encodes CASNLDRHLYTF.

The chain joins TRBV3-1 (or the pseudogene TRBV3-2) to TRBJ1-6; no firm D call. The CDR3 totals 16 residues. Trimming cost V 0 bases and J 0 bases, with 6 bases left between them. Per germline, CDR1 LGHDT and CDR2 YNNKEL (reference sequence). DNA for the CDR3: TGTGCCAGCAGCCAAGATGGGAGCTCCTATAATTCACCCCTCCACTTT. It codes for CASSQDGSSYNSPLHF.

The genes are TRBV7-2 and TRBJ2-7; D not certain. The CDR3 totals 13 residues. Germline CDR1 SGHTA, CDR2 FQGNSA. V shed 6 bases and J shed 3 bases, with 12 bases lying between them. CDR3 nucleotide sequence: TGTGCCAGCAGTCAATCACAGAGCTACGAGCAGTACTTC. It encodes CASSQSQSYEQYF.

The chain carries TRBV5-1 and TRBJ1-2; TRBD1 matches 7 bases. With V trimmed by 4 bases and J by 5 bases, 5 bases remained unmatched. This CDR3 region has 13 residues. Germline V gene lookup returns CDR1 SGHRS and CDR2 YFSETQ. CDR3 nucleotide sequence: TGCGCCAGCAGCCCTACAGGGGATTATGGCTACACCTTC. Residues: CASSPTGDYGYTF.

The chain links TRBV18 to TRBJ1-1; possibly TRBD1 for D (5 bases). Germline V gene data show CDR1 as KGHSH and CDR2 as LQKENI. V was cut by 2 bases and J by 3 bases, with 10 bases left in between. This CDR3 region has 14 residues. The CDR3 sequence: CASSPDRTYTEAFF. In nucleotides, the CDR3 is TGTGCCAGCTCACCAGACAGAACATACACTGAAGCTTTCTTT.

V usage is TRBV19 and J usage is TRBJ2-1; 9 bases fit TRBD1. This CDR3 spans 15 amino acids. V lost 5 bases, J lost 2 bases, and 4 bases stayed unmatched. Germline CDR1 and CDR2: LNHDA and SQIVND (reference sequence). The CDR3 loop reads CASSPRDRAYNEQFF. The CDR3 bases are TGTGCCAGTAGTCCCCGGGACAGGGCCTACAATGAGCAGTTCTTC.

This chain joins TRBV6-5 and TRBJ1-2, with a possible D match to TRBD1 (6 bases). This CDR3 contains 13 residues. Deletions cut 6 bases from V and 7 bases from J, with 15 bases between. Germline assignment: CDR1 MNHEY and CDR2 SVGAGI. The CDR3 loop reads CASSRDKGIGYTF. The CDR3 bases are TGTGCCAGCAGCCGGGACAAGGGTATTGGCTACACCTTC.

The V and J genes are TRBV10-3 and TRBJ1-2; 7 bases fit TRBD1. The V segment lost 4 bases and the J segment 10 bases; nucleotides outside the gene matches: 9. The CDR3 runs to 13 residues. CDR1 ENHRY and CDR2 SYGVKD come from the germline V gene. CDR3 coding DNA: TGTGCCATCAGTGGACCGGGACAGAGAGACTACACCTTC. Protein sequence: CAISGPGQRDYTF.

The chain carries TRBV12-5 and TRBJ2-7; 9 bases line up with TRBD1. Germline V gives CDR1 LGHNT, CDR2 FRNRAP. The CDR3 runs 13 residues. V shed 9 bases, J shed 6 bases, and the junction held 9 bases outside the gene matches. The DNA for the CDR3 is TGTGCTAGCGGCTCCCCACAGGGGGCCGAGCAGTACTTC. This translates into CASGSPQGAEQYF.

This clone was picked up a small number of times. The V and J genes are TRBV20-1 and TRBJ1-1; 7 bases align to TRBD1. The CDR3 contains 11 residues. Germline values: CDR1 DFQATT, CDR2 SNEGSKA (reference sequence). V shed 6 bases and J 10 bases; nucleotides not matched to a gene: 8. CDR3 protein: CSAERQGGAFF. The CDR3 nucleotides are TGCAGTGCAGAACGACAGGGAGGAGCTTTCTTT.